Listed below are T cell receptor beta chains from one sample, sequenced in a study of blood T cell repertoires in COVID-19. The method was immunoSEQ multiplex PCR; TCRdb's version includes in-frame clones alone and lacks a portion of them. The repertoire holds about 110,000 clones, with 80% to 90% as singletons. Sequencing was performed on peripheral blood. All receptors derive from a woman of 80 years or more with acute or convalescent COVID-19. Each CDR3 is given with its conserved first and last residue. The order of the fields is CDR3 protein, CDR3 DNA, clone size, J gene, V gene, D gene. The D gene is left open where the match is weak. Not every row has a clone size; where given, it reads once, few, many or a size class.

cdr3_aa: CASKAGGTGELFF
cdr3_nt: TGCGCCAGCAAAGCGGGGGGCACCGGGGAGCTGTTTTTT
clone_size: once
j_call: TRBJ2-2
v_call: TRBV4-1
d_call: TRBD2

cdr3_aa: CASRAILGTHTDTQYF
cdr3_nt: TGTGCCAGCAGGGCCATCCTCGGGACACACACAGATACGCAGTATTTT
clone_size: .
j_call: TRBJ2-3
v_call: TRBV28
d_call: .

cdr3_aa: CASLGSSYNSPLHF
cdr3_nt: TGTGCCAGCCTAGGGAGCTCCTATAATTCACCCCTCCACTTT
clone_size: .
j_call: TRBJ1-6
v_call: TRBV28
d_call: .

cdr3_aa: CATSRDEPSYEQYF
cdr3_nt: TGTGCCACCAGCAGAGATGAGCCGTCCTACGAGCAGTACTTC
clone_size: .
j_call: TRBJ2-7
v_call: TRBV15
d_call: .

cdr3_aa: CAISEQGYGYTF
cdr3_nt: TGTGCCATCAGTGAACAGGGCTATGGCTACACCTTC
clone_size: .
j_call: TRBJ1-2
v_call: TRBV10-3
d_call: .

cdr3_aa: CATSDLTGMGNYNEQFF
cdr3_nt: TGTGCCACCAGTGATCTTACAGGCATGGGAAACTACAATGAGCAGTTCTTC
clone_size: .
j_call: TRBJ2-1
v_call: TRBV24-1
d_call: .

cdr3_aa: CASSRSTNTEAFF
cdr3_nt: TGTGCCAGCAGCCGCAGTACGAACACTGAAGCTTTCTTT
clone_size: .
j_call: TRBJ1-1
v_call: TRBV12-3/TRBV12-4
d_call: .

cdr3_aa: CASSPYRESYEQYF
cdr3_nt: TGCGCCAGCAGCCCCTACAGGGAATCATACGAGCAGTACTTC
clone_size: .
j_call: TRBJ2-7
v_call: TRBV4-1
d_call: .

cdr3_aa: CASRPLASGSSYEQYF
cdr3_nt: TGTGCCAGCAGGCCATTGGCTAGCGGGAGTTCCTACGAGCAGTACTTC
clone_size: .
j_call: TRBJ2-7
v_call: TRBV11-2
d_call: TRBD2

cdr3_aa: CASSLTGGGEKLFF
cdr3_nt: TGCGCCAGCAGCCTCACAGGGGGTGGTGAAAAACTGTTTTTT
clone_size: few
j_call: TRBJ1-4
v_call: TRBV4-1
d_call: TRBD1

cdr3_aa: CASSPLAGDSYGYTF
cdr3_nt: TGCGCCAGCAGCCCTCTCGCGGGCGACTCTTATGGCTACACCTTC
clone_size: .
j_call: TRBJ1-2
v_call: TRBV5-1
d_call: .

cdr3_aa: CASSPDRGTQYF
cdr3_nt: TGTGCCAGCAGCCCCGACAGGGGGACCCAGTACTTC
clone_size: few
j_call: TRBJ2-5
v_call: TRBV5-6
d_call: TRBD1

cdr3_aa: CASSLGPPQTVGSPLHF
cdr3_nt: TGTGCCAGCAGCTTAGGTCCCCCCCAAACAGTTGGTTCACCCCTCCACTTT
clone_size: .
j_call: TRBJ1-6
v_call: TRBV11-2
d_call: .

cdr3_aa: CASSFGDSYEKLFF
cdr3_nt: TGTGCCAGCAGCTTCGGGGACAGTTATGAAAAACTGTTTTTT
clone_size: .
j_call: TRBJ1-4
v_call: TRBV5-6
d_call: TRBD1

cdr3_aa: CASSQQTPGTSEQYF
cdr3_nt: TGCGCCAGCAGCCAACAAACCCCCGGGACAAGCGAGCAGTACTTC
clone_size: .
j_call: TRBJ2-7
v_call: TRBV4-1
d_call: .

cdr3_aa: CASSPNDRDEAFF
cdr3_nt: TGTGCCAGCTCACCAAACGACAGGGACGAAGCTTTCTTT
clone_size: once
j_call: TRBJ1-1
v_call: TRBV18
d_call: TRBD1

cdr3_aa: CASSLPIAGKQFF
cdr3_nt: TGTGCCAGCAGTCTTCCTATAGCGGGGAAGCAGTTCTTC
clone_size: .
j_call: TRBJ2-1
v_call: TRBV28
d_call: TRBD2

cdr3_aa: CASRSLYGYTF
cdr3_nt: TGTGCCAGCAGGTCACTTTATGGCTACACCTTC
clone_size: once
j_call: TRBJ1-2
v_call: TRBV5-8
d_call: .

cdr3_aa: CASSLPRRTSGGATSTDTQYF
cdr3_nt: TGCGCCAGCAGCTTGCCGCGTAGGACTAGCGGGGGTGCCACTAGCACAGATACGCAGTATTTT
clone_size: .
j_call: TRBJ2-3
v_call: TRBV5-1
d_call: TRBD2

cdr3_aa: CASSQGLTGIEKLFF
cdr3_nt: TGTGCCAGCAGCCAAGGCCTAACAGGGATTGAAAAACTGTTTTTT
clone_size: .
j_call: TRBJ1-4
v_call: TRBV14
d_call: .

cdr3_aa: CASSSGRAGQYF
cdr3_nt: TGTGCCAGCAGTTCGGGGAGGGCTGGGCAGTACTTC
clone_size: .
j_call: TRBJ2-7
v_call: TRBV27
d_call: TRBD2

cdr3_aa: CASSYGTGYNEKLFF
cdr3_nt: TGTGCCAGCAGTTATGGAACAGGTTATAATGAAAAACTGTTTTTT
clone_size: .
j_call: TRBJ1-4
v_call: TRBV6-5
d_call: .

cdr3_aa: CASSPADTQYF
cdr3_nt: TGTGCCAGCAGCCCAGCAGATACGCAGTATTTT
clone_size: .
j_call: TRBJ2-3
v_call: TRBV13
d_call: .

cdr3_aa: CASSYSRDSYEQYF
cdr3_nt: TGTGCCAGCAGTTACTCGAGGGACAGCTACGAGCAGTACTTC
clone_size: .
j_call: TRBJ2-7
v_call: TRBV6-5
d_call: TRBD1

cdr3_aa: CASSALGGSGTEAFF
cdr3_nt: TGCGCCAGCAGCGCCCTGGGGGGGTCGGGCACTGAAGCTTTCTTT
clone_size: .
j_call: TRBJ1-1
v_call: TRBV5-1
d_call: .

cdr3_aa: CASRKNSQTGTAETQYF
cdr3_nt: TGCGCCAGCAGGAAAAACTCGCAGACAGGGACAGCTGAGACCCAGTACTTC
clone_size: .
j_call: TRBJ2-5
v_call: TRBV5-1
d_call: TRBD1

cdr3_aa: CASSQPGWGYTF
cdr3_nt: TGCGCCAGCAGCCAACCAGGGTGGGGCTACACCTTC
clone_size: .
j_call: TRBJ1-2
v_call: TRBV4-3
d_call: .

cdr3_aa: CASSLALRGELETQYF
cdr3_nt: TGTGCCAGCAGCTTGGCCCTGCGGGGGGAGCTGGAGACCCAGTACTTC
clone_size: .
j_call: TRBJ2-5
v_call: TRBV5-4
d_call: TRBD2

cdr3_aa: CAITGGLGETQYF
cdr3_nt: TGTGCCATCACAGGGGGCTTGGGAGAGACCCAGTACTTC
clone_size: once
j_call: TRBJ2-5
v_call: TRBV10-3
d_call: TRBD1

cdr3_aa: CASSQWTGGTGELFF
cdr3_nt: TGTGCCAGCAGCCAGTGGACAGGGGGCACCGGGGAGCTGTTTTTT
clone_size: .
j_call: TRBJ2-2
v_call: TRBV3-1/TRBV3-2
d_call: TRBD1

cdr3_aa: CASSLGWQRQTRAGANVLTF
cdr3_nt: TGTGCCAGCAGTTTAGGTTGGCAGCGTCAAACCAGGGCTGGGGCCAACGTCCTGACTTTC
clone_size: .
j_call: TRBJ2-6
v_call: TRBV28
d_call: .

cdr3_aa: CASSGGYEQYF
cdr3_nt: TGTGCCAGCAGTGGCGGGTACGAGCAGTACTTC
clone_size: .
j_call: TRBJ2-7
v_call: TRBV2
d_call: .

cdr3_aa: CASSLAGGDTEAFF
cdr3_nt: TGCGCCAGCAGCTTGGCTGGAGGGGACACTGAAGCTTTCTTT
clone_size: .
j_call: TRBJ1-1
v_call: TRBV5-1
d_call: .

cdr3_aa: CAISGQGASYGYTF
cdr3_nt: TGTGCCATCAGTGGACAGGGGGCGTCCTATGGCTACACCTTC
clone_size: .
j_call: TRBJ1-2
v_call: TRBV10-3
d_call: TRBD1